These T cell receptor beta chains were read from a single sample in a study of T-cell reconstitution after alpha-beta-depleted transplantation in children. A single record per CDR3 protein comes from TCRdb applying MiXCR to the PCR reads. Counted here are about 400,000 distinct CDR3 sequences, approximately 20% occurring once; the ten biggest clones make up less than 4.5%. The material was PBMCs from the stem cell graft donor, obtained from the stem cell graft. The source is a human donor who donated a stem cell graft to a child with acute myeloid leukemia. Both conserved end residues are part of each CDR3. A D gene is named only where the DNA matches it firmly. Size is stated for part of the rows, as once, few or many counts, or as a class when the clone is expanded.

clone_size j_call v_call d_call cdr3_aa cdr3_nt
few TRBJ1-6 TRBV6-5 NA CASRAGSGDSPLHF TGTGCCAGCAGAGCGGGATCAGGAGATTCACCCCTCCACTTT
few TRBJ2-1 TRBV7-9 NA CASSLGSFTYNEQFF TGTGCCAGCAGCTTAGGGAGCTTCACCTACAATGAGCAGTTCTTC
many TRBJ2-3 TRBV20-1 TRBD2 CSARGGLARDTQYF TGCAGTGCTAGAGGGGGACTAGCGAGGGATACGCAGTATTTT
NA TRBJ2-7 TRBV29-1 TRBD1 CSENPGTGGESEQYF TGCAGTGAAAACCCCGGGACAGGGGGCGAATCCGAGCAGTACTTC
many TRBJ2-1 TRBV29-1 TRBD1 CSVRTGGNEQFF TGCAGCGTCAGAACAGGGGGCAATGAGCAGTTCTTC
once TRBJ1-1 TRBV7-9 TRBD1 CASSGTGRRTEAFF TGTGCCAGCAGCGGGACAGGGAGGAGGACTGAAGCTTTCTTT
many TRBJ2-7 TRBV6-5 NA CASSYGIGGEQYF TGTGCCAGCAGTTACGGAATAGGAGGCGAGCAGTACTTC
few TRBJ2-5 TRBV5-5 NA CASSPTDSQETQYF TGTGCCAGCAGCCCTACGGACAGTCAAGAGACCCAGTACTTC
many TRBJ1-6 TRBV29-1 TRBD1 CSVGQGGNSPLHF TGCAGCGTTGGACAGGGAGGGAATTCACCCCTCCACTTT
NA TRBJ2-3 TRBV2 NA CASSLPYGTDTQYF TGTGCCAGCAGCCTCCCCTACGGCACAGATACGCAGTATTTT
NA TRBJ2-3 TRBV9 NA CASSVVPGDTQYF TGTGCCAGCAGCGTAGTTCCAGGAGATACGCAGTATTTT
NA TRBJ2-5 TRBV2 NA CASSVPGVKTQYF TGTGCCAGCAGTGTCCCGGGAGTGAAGACCCAGTACTTC
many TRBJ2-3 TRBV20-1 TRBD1 CSAETGSTDTQYF TGCAGTGCTGAGACAGGGAGCACAGATACGCAGTATTTT
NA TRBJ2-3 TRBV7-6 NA CASSSITGQGRVTDTQYF TGTGCCAGCAGCTCCATAACCGGACAAGGCCGGGTCACAGATACGCAGTATTTT
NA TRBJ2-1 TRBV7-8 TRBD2 CASSYLPGTSGYNEQFF TGTGCCAGCAGCTACCTCCCCGGGACTAGCGGATACAATGAGCAGTTCTTC
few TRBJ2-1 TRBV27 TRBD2 CASSLSGRMQFF TGTGCCAGCAGTTTGAGCGGGAGAATGCAGTTCTTC
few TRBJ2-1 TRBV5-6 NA CASPTGRDNEQFF TGTGCCAGCCCCACCGGCCGGGACAATGAGCAGTTCTTC
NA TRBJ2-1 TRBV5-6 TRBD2 CASSGTSGNYNEQFF TGTGCCAGCAGCGGGACTAGCGGAAACTACAATGAGCAGTTCTTC
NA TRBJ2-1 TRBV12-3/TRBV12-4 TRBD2 CASSFSGSRPYNEQFF TGTGCCAGCAGTTTTAGCGGGAGTAGGCCCTACAATGAGCAGTTCTTC
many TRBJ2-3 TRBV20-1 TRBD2 CSASLAGADTQYF TGCAGTGCTAGTCTAGCGGGCGCAGATACGCAGTATTTT
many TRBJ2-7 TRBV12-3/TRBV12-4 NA CASSPSAGGYEQYF TGTGCCAGCAGTCCTTCCGCGGGCGGGTACGAGCAGTACTTC
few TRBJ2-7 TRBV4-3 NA CASSQGIRYEQYF TGCGCCAGCAGCCAGGGGATCCGCTACGAGCAGTACTTC
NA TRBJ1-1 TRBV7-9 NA CASTFQTGGTEAFF TGTGCCAGCACCTTTCAGACAGGCGGGACTGAAGCTTTCTTT
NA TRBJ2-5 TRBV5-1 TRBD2 CASSLAWTSEAGTETQYF TGCGCCAGCAGCTTGGCTTGGACTAGCGAGGCGGGTACGGAGACCCAGTACTTC
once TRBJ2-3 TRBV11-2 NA CASSPEGTRTDTQYF TGTGCCAGCAGCCCAGAAGGGACTCGCACAGATACGCAGTATTTT
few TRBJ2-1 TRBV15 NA CATSRERDQVYNEQFF TGTGCCACCAGCAGAGAACGGGATCAGGTCTACAATGAGCAGTTCTTC
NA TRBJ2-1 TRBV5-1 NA CASSDPSGSNEQFF TGCGCCAGCAGCGACCCGAGCGGAAGCAATGAGCAGTTCTTC
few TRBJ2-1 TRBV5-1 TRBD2 CASSLGLLAEYNEQFF TGCGCCAGCAGCTTGGGTCTCCTAGCGGAGTACAATGAGCAGTTCTTC
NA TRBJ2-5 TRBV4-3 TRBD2 CASSGQRGGETQYF TGCGCCAGCTCGGGACAACGGGGGGGAGAGACCCAGTACTTC
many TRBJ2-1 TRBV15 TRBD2 CATSREVIAGVNEQFF TGTGCCACCAGCAGAGAGGTGATAGCGGGAGTAAATGAGCAGTTCTTC
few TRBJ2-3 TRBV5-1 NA CASSLEGPRTDTQYF TGCGCCAGCAGCTTGGAGGGGCCCCGCACAGATACGCAGTATTTT
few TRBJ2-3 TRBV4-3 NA CASSQDWEPADTQYF TGCGCCAGCAGCCAAGATTGGGAGCCCGCGGATACGCAGTATTTT
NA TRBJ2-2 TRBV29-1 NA CSARAAGELFF TGCAGCGCCAGGGCTGCCGGGGAGCTGTTTTTT
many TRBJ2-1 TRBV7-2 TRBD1 CASSSEGQAYNEQFF TGTGCCAGCAGCTCTGAGGGACAGGCTTACAATGAGCAGTTCTTC
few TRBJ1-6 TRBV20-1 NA CSAAEARNSPLHF TGCAGTGCGGCGGAGGCGCGCAATTCACCCCTCCACTTT
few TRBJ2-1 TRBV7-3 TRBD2 CASSWTSGMVVEQFF TGTGCCAGCAGCTGGACTAGCGGAATGGTCGTGGAGCAGTTCTTC
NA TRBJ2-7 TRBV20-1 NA CSMGEDEQYF TGCAGCATGGGGGAGGACGAGCAGTACTTC
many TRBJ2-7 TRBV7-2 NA CASSLGTGMGEQYF TGTGCCAGCAGCTTAGGTACAGGTATGGGTGAGCAGTACTTC
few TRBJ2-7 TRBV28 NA CASSGTRSYEQYF TGTGCCAGCAGTGGGACGCGGTCCTACGAGCAGTACTTC
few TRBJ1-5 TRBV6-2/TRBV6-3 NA CASSYRNYQPQHF TGTGCCAGCAGTTATCGTAACTACCAGCCCCAGCATTTT
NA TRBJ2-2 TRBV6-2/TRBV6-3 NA CASRPWTAGELFF TGTGCCAGCAGACCGTGGACTGCCGGGGAGCTGTTTTTT
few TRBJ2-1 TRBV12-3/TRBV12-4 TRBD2 CASSPGTRADNEQFF TGTGCCAGCAGTCCCGGGACTAGGGCCGACAATGAGCAGTTCTTC
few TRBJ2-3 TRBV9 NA CASSVDNSLTDTQYF TGTGCCAGCAGCGTAGATAACAGCCTCACAGATACGCAGTATTTT
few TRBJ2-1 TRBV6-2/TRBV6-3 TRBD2 CASSSWTSGRALNEQFF TGTGCCAGCAGTTCCTGGACTAGCGGGAGGGCCTTAAATGAGCAGTTCTTC
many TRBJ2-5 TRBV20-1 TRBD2 CSAPSGIGRQTQYF TGCAGTGCTCCTAGCGGGATAGGGCGTCAGACCCAGTACTTC
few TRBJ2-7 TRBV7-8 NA CASRPGGKSYEQYF TGTGCCAGCAGACCCGGCGGCAAATCCTACGAGCAGTACTTC
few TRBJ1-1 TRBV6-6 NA CASSYRGRNTEAFF TGTGCCAGCAGTTACCGGGGGAGGAACACTGAAGCTTTCTTT
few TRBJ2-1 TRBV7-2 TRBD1 CASSADRGIYNEQFF TGTGCCAGCAGCGCAGACAGGGGTATCTACAATGAGCAGTTCTTC
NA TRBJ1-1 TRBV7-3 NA CASSLSGITEAFF TGTGCCAGCAGCTTATCGGGTATCACTGAAGCTTTCTTT
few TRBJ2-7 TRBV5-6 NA CASTQQGPSSYEQYF TGTGCCAGCACACAACAGGGTCCCTCCTCCTACGAGCAGTACTTC
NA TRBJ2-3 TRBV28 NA CASSLNTPSTDTQYF TGTGCCAGCAGTCTCAACACTCCTAGCACAGATACGCAGTATTTT
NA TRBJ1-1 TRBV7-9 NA CATTGFWNTEAFF TGTGCCACTACGGGGTTTTGGAACACTGAAGCTTTCTTT
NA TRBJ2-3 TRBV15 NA CATSRDPYPDTQYF TGTGCCACCAGCAGAGATCCCTACCCGGATACGCAGTATTTT